This T cell receptor beta chain was identified during a study of T-cell memory formation after mild COVID-19. A single record per CDR3 protein comes from TCRdb applying MiXCR to the 5' RACE reads. Here the sample spans some 410,000 distinct CDR3 sequences, 20% to 30% being singletons. Notes on this clonotype: The antigen is undetermined.

The study's findings and limits: The second-wave clones peaking on day 37 were not confirmed as SARS-CoV-2-specific. In pre-infection memory, a portion of responding clones appeared, which suggested that cross-reactive memory joined.

The germline V gene encodes CDR1 KGHSH and CDR2 LQKENI. The CDR3 has 15 amino acids. V lost 0 bases, J lost 8 bases, and 7 bases stayed unmatched. This TCR was recovered from an adult woman who had mild COVID-19 (a few samples of this study predate the infection). Cell type and time point are not known. Sample: PBMCs or a T cell subset sorted from them (not recorded which). V usage is TRBV18 and J usage is TRBJ2-1; 7 nucleotides match TRBD2. The CDR3 here is CASSPPLAEAYEQFF. CDR3 nucleotides: TGTGCCAGCTCACCACCGCTAGCGGAGGCCTATGAGCAGTTCTTC.